The next 32 T cell receptor beta chains were all read from a single sample in a study of T cell clonotyping in hematopoietic cell transplantation. As for time point: recipient sample about 28 days before transplant, after cytoreduction. The method was immunoSEQ multiplex PCR; TCRdb's version includes in-frame clones alone and lacks a portion of them. The table has over 25,000 clones, roughly 80% seen once; the top ten hold less than 8%. The material was peripheral blood mononuclear cells, obtained before stem cell transplant. The receptor set was obtained from a woman aged 25 to 39 with chronic myeloid leukemia. Some clones in this sample may be carry-over from other donors' samples.

The rearrangement links TRBV30 to TRBJ2-7, with D tentatively TRBD2 (6 bases). From germline, CDR1 is GTSNPN and CDR2 SVGIG (reference sequence). V lost 1 base and J 3 bases, leaving 16 bases between the germline ends. The CDR3 extends over 15 amino acids. The CDR3 loop reads CAWSDLARILYEQYV. The CDR3 DNA reads TGTGCCTGGAGTGATCTAGCGCGGATCCTCTACGAGCAGTACGTC.

The rearrangement uses TRBV9 and TRBJ1-1; D not certain. CDR1 and CDR2 (germline): SGDLS, YYNGEE. This CDR3 region has 16 residues. Deletions cut 0 bases from V and 4 bases from J, with 16 bases between. CDR3 residues: CASSVASIRVGTEAFF. The CDR3 bases are TGTGCCAGCAGCGTAGCATCAATTCGGGTGGGCACTGAAGCTTTCTTT.

The chain recombines TRBV6-5 with TRBJ1-1; TRBD1 might be the D (5 bases). CDR1 and CDR2 from the germline V gene are MNHEY and SVGAGI. This CDR3 is 14 amino acids long. V shed 6 bases and J shed 6 bases, with 17 bases lying between them. CDR3 sequence: CASSREVGRAEAFF. The CDR3 nucleotides are TGTGCCAGCAGCCGAGAGGTGGGGCGGGCTGAAGCTTTCTTT.

This chain joins TRBV4-3 and TRBJ1-2; D gene ambiguous. This CDR3 has 13 amino acids. The V gene's germline CDR1 is LGHNA and CDR2 YSLEER. V gave up 1 base and J gave up 5 bases, with 8 bases separating them. The CDR3 reads CASSQGYLYGYTF. Written as DNA, the CDR3 is TGCGCCAGCAGCCAAGGGTATCTTTATGGCTACACCTTC.

The chain carries TRBV7-9 and TRBJ1-2; D ambiguous. CDR3 size: 15 residues. The V and J ends lost 4 bases and 2 bases respectively, with 14 bases between them. Germline V gene sequence: CDR1 SEHNR, CDR2 FQNEAQ (reference sequence). CDR3 residues: CASSSYGRANYGYTF. DNA of the CDR3: TGTGCCAGCAGCTCTTATGGGAGGGCAAACTATGGCTACACCTTC.

The chain has TRBV6-6 and TRBJ1-2, with D possibly matching TRBD1 (6 bases). Trimming removed 6 bases at V and 8 bases at J, with 13 bases between. This CDR3 comprises 12 residues. Germline V gene data show CDR1 as MNHNY and CDR2 as SVGAGI (reference sequence). The CDR3 DNA sequence: TGTGCCAGCAGCCTACAGGGTGACGGCTACACCTTC. Translated, it gives CASSLQGDGYTF.

This rearrangement joins TRBV29-1 to TRBJ2-2; D ambiguous. CDR1 and CDR2 (germline): SQVTM, ANQGSEA. Between the trimmed V and J ends, which lost 7 bases and 6 bases, there was a span of 6 bases. The CDR3 has 10 amino acids. CDR3 protein: CSGLAGELFF. The CDR3 nucleotides read TGCAGCGGCCTGGCCGGGGAGCTGTTTTTT.

J is TRBJ2-3 and V is TRBV19; 13 nucleotides match TRBD2. Germline V gives CDR1 LNHDA, CDR2 SQIVND (reference sequence). The ends lost 6 bases at V and 4 bases at J; junction bases unmatched: 7. The CDR3 extends over 16 amino acids. As DNA, the CDR3 is TGTGCCAGTAGGATAACTAGCGGGGGGGCACCAGATACGCAGTATTTT. It translates to CASRITSGGAPDTQYF. Complete variable domain (other parts from reference TRBV19 and TRBJ2-3): DGGITQSPKYLFRKEGQNVTLSCEQNLNHDAMYWYRQDPGQGLRLIYYSQIVNDFQKGDIAEGYSVSREKKESFPLTVTSAQKNPTAFYLCASRITSGGAPDTQYFGPGTRLTVL.

The rearrangement uses TRBV19 and TRBJ2-3; no definite D call. Germline values: CDR1 LNHDA, CDR2 SQIVND (reference sequence). The V end was cut by 5 bases, the J end by 2 bases, with 17 bases between. The CDR3 sequence is 16 residues long. The CDR3: CASSPWKPTDTDTQYF. CDR3 in DNA: TGTGCCAGTAGTCCCTGGAAGCCAACAGACACAGATACGCAGTATTTT.

The V call is TRBV5-6, the J call TRBJ2-5; 7 bases line up with TRBD2. Germline CDR1 reads SGHDT; CDR2 reads YYEEEE. The junction had 8 bases not matched to a gene; V was cut back by 0 bases and J by 3 bases. The CDR3 has 16 amino acids. The CDR3 nucleotides are TGTGCCAGCAGCTTGGACCGAACAGCGGGGAAAGAGACCCAGTACTTC. Protein sequence: CASSLDRTAGKETQYF.

This clone was seen once. CDR3 region: CSVVVNFGGREVTEAFF. The CDR3 DNA follows: TGCAGCGTTGTTGTGAATTTTGGAGGGCGTGAAGTCACTGAAGCTTTCTTT. This sequence joins TRBV29-1 and TRBJ1-1; D is unresolved. The CDR3 extends over 17 amino acids. The germline CDR1 and CDR2 sequences are SQVTM and ANQGSEA. V was shortened by 4 bases and J by 4 bases, with 25 bases between the two germline ends.

J is TRBJ2-7 and V is TRBV6-5; 9 positions agree with TRBD1. The V and J ends lost 0 bases and 3 bases, in that order; junction bases with no gene match: 3. Looked up from germline, CDR1 is MNHEY and CDR2 is SVGAGI. The CDR3 contains 15 residues. The CDR3 region has the DNA TGTGCCAGCAGTTACTCGATGGGACAGGGCTACGAGCAGTACTTC. Protein sequence: CASSYSMGQGYEQYF.

This chain joins TRBV25-1 and TRBJ2-5, with 7 bases lining up with TRBD2. V trimming: 10 bases; J trimming: 0 bases; junction bases outside the gene matches: 2. This CDR3 is 12 amino acids long. Germline loops: CDR1 MGHDK, CDR2 SYGVNS. The CDR3 DNA reads as TGTGCCACGCGGGGGTACCAAGAGACCCAGTACTTC. The encoded protein is CATRGYQETQYF.

In its sample, this clone was seen a few times. J is TRBJ2-3 and V is TRBV4-1, with 14 bases aligning to TRBD2. V gave up 3 bases and J gave up 2 bases; unmatched junction bases: 4. CDR1 is MGHRA and CDR2 is YSYEKL in the germline V gene. The CDR3 covers 17 residues. Here the CDR3 reads CASSQGLAGDHTDTQYF. CDR3 in DNA: TGCGCCAGCAGCCAGGGACTAGCGGGGGACCACACAGATACGCAGTATTTT.

V gene TRBV30 combines with J gene TRBJ1-1; D is uncertain. Per the germline V gene, CDR1 is GTSNPN and CDR2 is SVGIG (reference sequence). CDR3 length: 11 residues. Trimming stripped 5 bases from V and 8 bases from J, with 12 bases between. CDR3 coding DNA: TGTGCCTGGGACAAGTATGGAGAAGCTTTCTTT. Translation: CAWDKYGEAFF.

This clone was seen a single time. V gene TRBV9 combines with J gene TRBJ2-6, with D hard to call. This CDR3 has 15 amino acids. Germline V gene lookup returns CDR1 SGDLS and CDR2 YYNGEE. V was pared by 0 bases and J by 2 bases, with 6 bases between. The DNA for the CDR3 is TGTGCCAGCAGCGTAGAGAGTGCTGGGGCCAACGTCCTGACTTTC. It encodes CASSVESAGANVLTF.

This rearrangement joins TRBV2 to TRBJ2-5; no definite D call. Trimming took off 11 bases at V and 2 bases at J, with 3 bases between the two ends. The length of the CDR3 is 9 residues. CDR1 SNHLY and CDR2 FYNNEI come from the germline V gene. CDR3 nucleotide sequence: TGTGCCGTACAAGAGACCCAGTACTTC. Translated: CAVQETQYF.

This chain links TRBV18 with TRBJ1-2, with D unresolved. This CDR3 has 20 residues. Germline V gene lookup returns CDR1 KGHSH and CDR2 LQKENI. The V end was cut by 1 base, the J end by 0 bases, with 24 bases between. CDR3 DNA sequence: TGTGCCAGCTCACCACTGGGTCCCCAAGCGATACACCGAACTAACTATGGCTACACCTTC. As protein: CASSPLGPQAIHRTNYGYTF.

This chain joins TRBV6-6 and TRBJ1-2, with D perhaps matching TRBD1 (5 bases). Germline V gene sequence: CDR1 MNHNY, CDR2 SVGAGI (reference sequence). Trimming left V 6 bases short and J 8 bases short, with 19 bases between. CDR3 length: 14 residues. The CDR3 region has the DNA TGTGCCAGCAGAAGGGACGAATCTATGGGGGGCTACACCTTC. Protein product: CASRRDESMGGYTF.

The V gene is TRBV2, the J gene TRBJ1-6, with TRBD1 identical over 9 bases. The CDR3 is 14 residues long. V was pared by 6 bases and J by 10 bases, with 7 bases of the junction left unmatched. Germline assignment: CDR1 SNHLY and CDR2 FYNNEI. CDR3 in DNA: TGTGCCAGCAGACCCGGGACAGGGAACTCACCCCTCCACTTT. Amino acid sequence: CASRPGTGNSPLHF. The full variable domain, rest sourced from reference TRBV2 and TRBJ1-6, is EPEVTQTPSHQVTQMGQEVILRCVPISNHLYFYWYRQILGQKVEFLVSFYNNEISEKSEIFDDQFSVERPDGSNFTLKIRSTKLEDSAMYFCASRPGTGNSPLHFGNGTRLTVT.

The J gene is TRBJ1-2, the V gene TRBV30, with 7 nucleotides matching TRBD1. The CDR3 length is 13 residues. CDR1 and CDR2 (germline): GTSNPN, SVGIG (reference sequence). V dropped 2 bases and J dropped 5; count of bases not matched to a gene: 5. CDR3 bases: TGTGCCTGGAGTACGGGACAGAAGTATGGCTACACCTTC. Translation: CAWSTGQKYGYTF.

This clone showed up just a few times. The V and J genes are TRBV11-2 and TRBJ2-1, with D unclear. Germline V CDR1 and CDR2: SGHAT, FQNNGV. The V and J ends lost 5 bases and 2 bases respectively, with 16 bases between them. This CDR3 contains 16 residues. Written as DNA, the CDR3 is TGTGCCAGCAGCCCCGGTTGGGTGTTCCCCTACAATGAGCAGTTCTTC. It translates to CASSPGWVFPYNEQFF.

CDR3 region: CASSYGRGNQETQYF. The CDR3 bases are TGTGCCAGCAGTTATGGACGGGGTAATCAAGAGACCCAGTACTTC. This rearrangement joins TRBV6-5 to TRBJ2-5, with D maybe TRBD2 (5 bases). V lost 3 bases, J lost 2 bases, and 13 bases lay in between. CDR3 size: 15 residues. The germline gives CDR1 MNHEY, CDR2 SVGAGI.

Only one count was recorded for this clone. CDR3 region: CASSQRFAGNTIYF. CDR3 sequence (DNA): TGCGCCAGCAGCCAACGCTTCGCTGGAAACACCATATATTTT. The gene calls are TRBV4-1 and TRBJ1-3; no reliable D call. This CDR3 contains 14 residues. Germline CDR1 reads MGHRA; CDR2 reads YSYEKL. Trimming removed 2 bases from V and 2 bases from J, with 7 bases in between.

The V call is TRBV7-7, the J call TRBJ2-5; no clear D. CDR3 size: 14 residues. V was clipped by 1 base and J by 8 bases, with 14 bases between them. Germline V gene lookup returns CDR1 SSHAT and CDR2 FNYEAQ (reference sequence). CDR3 residues: CASSLGELQGTQYF. DNA for the CDR3: TGTGCCAGCAGCTTAGGCGAGCTTCAAGGAACCCAGTACTTC. The variable domain in full, completed from reference TRBV7-7 and TRBJ2-5, reads GAGVSQSPRYKVTKRGQDVTLRCDPISSHATLYWYQQALGQGPEFLTYFNYEAQPDKSGLPSDRFSAERPEGSISTLTIQRTEQRDSAMYRCASSLGELQGTQYFGPGTRLLVL.

By frequency in the sample, this clone is medium-sized. The chain couples TRBV28 to TRBJ2-1; the D is unclear. V gave up 4 bases and J gave up 3 bases, with 10 bases separating them. CDR1 and CDR2 (germline): MDHEN, SYDVKM. CDR3 size: 14 residues. Written as DNA, the CDR3 is TGTGCCAGCAGTTCATCTGGAGTCTACAATGAGCAGTTCTTC. This translates into CASSSSGVYNEQFF. Combining the CDR3 with reference TRBV28 and TRBJ2-1 gives the whole variable domain DVKVTQSSRYLVKRTGEKVFLECVQDMDHENMFWYRQDPGLGLRLIYFSYDVKMKEKGDIPEGYSVSREKKERFSLILESASTNQTSMYLCASSSSGVYNEQFFGPGTRLTVL.

The J gene is TRBJ1-2, the V gene TRBV30; D may be TRBD1 (5 bases). The V end lost 2 bases, the J end lost 7 bases, and 11 bases lay between the germline ends. The length of the CDR3 is 12 residues. In germline, CDR1 is GTSNPN, CDR2 SVGIG (reference sequence). The CDR3 loop is CAWSPQGVGYTF. CDR3 DNA: TGTGCCTGGAGTCCCCAGGGAGTTGGCTACACCTTC.

The chain has TRBV27 and TRBJ2-6, with D perhaps TRBD1 or TRBD2 (5 bases each). Germline V gene sequence: CDR1 MNHEY, CDR2 SMNVEV (reference sequence). The V end lost 5 bases, the J end lost 1 base, and 21 bases lay between the germline ends. The CDR3 runs to 19 residues. CDR3 protein: CASSPVPSRAFSGANVLTF. In DNA form, the CDR3 reads TGTGCCAGCAGTCCGGTCCCTAGCAGGGCATTTTCTGGGGCCAACGTCCTGACTTTC.

The J gene is TRBJ2-7, the V gene TRBV5-1, with TRBD2 matching 7 bases. Per germline, CDR1 SGHRS and CDR2 YFSETQ. The CDR3 is 14 amino acids. Unmatched junction bases numbered 3, after V lost 0 bases and J lost 3 bases. CDR3 DNA sequence: TGCGCCAGCAGCTTGGAGCGGGGAGACTACGAGCAGTACTTC. It translates to CASSLERGDYEQYF.

The chain uses TRBV9 and TRBJ2-2; D possibly corresponds to TRBD2 (6 bases). The CDR3 totals 13 residues. Trimming pared 4 bases from V and 7 bases from J, leaving 11 bases between. The germline V gene has CDR1 SGDLS and CDR2 YYNGEE. CDR3 in amino acids: CASSTHGGGELFF. The CDR3 nucleotides are TGTGCCAGCAGCACCCACGGGGGCGGGGAGCTGTTTTTT.

The gene calls are TRBV6-6 and TRBJ1-5; no clear D gene. The CDR3 is made up of 15 amino acids. The germline CDR1 and CDR2 sequences are MNHNY and SVGAGI (reference sequence). V was clipped by 0 bases and J by 2 bases, with 8 bases between them. The CDR3 coding sequence is TGTGCCAGCAGTTACTCCGGGGTGCGCAATCAGCCCCAGCATTTT. Encoded protein: CASSYSGVRNQPQHF.

The gene calls are TRBV5-1 and TRBJ1-1; tentatively, D is TRBD1 (6 bases). The germline V and J ends were trimmed by 0 bases and 5 bases, with 11 bases remaining between them. CDR1 is SGHRS, CDR2 YFSETQ, per germline. CDR3 length equals 14 residues. For the CDR3, the DNA is TGCGCCAGCAGCTTGGTCGCAGGGGCTACTGAAGCTTTCTTT. It translates to CASSLVAGATEAFF.